This T cell receptor beta chain was captured by sequencing in a study of shared clonotypes between healthy human individuals. This CDR3 is 13 amino acids long. CDR1 and CDR2 from the germline V gene are MNHNS and SASEGT. Trimming pared 4 bases from V and 4 bases from J, leaving 10 bases between. This clone was counted once. TCRdb's table, derived via immunoSEQ multiplex PCR, lists solely in-frame clones and lacks some. The table lists approximately 620,000 clones, around 97% of them singletons. Sequencing was done on a sample of naive CD4+ T cells sorted from blood. Subset meaning: CD45RA+ positively selected. This receptor was obtained from a woman under 40 in good health. J is TRBJ1-1 and V is TRBV6-1; D unresolved. CDR3 sequence reads: CASSGVVGTEAFF. The CDR3 DNA follows: TGTGCCAGCAGTGGGGTGGTCGGCACTGAAGCTTTCTTT.